This T cell receptor beta chain was sequenced during a study of OX40 agonist ivuxolimab in advanced cancers. After removal of 4 bases from V and 3 bases from J, the junction contained 10 bases not matched to a gene. The CDR3 has 16 amino acids. From germline, CDR1 is SGHNT and CDR2 YYREEE (reference sequence). Method: immunoSEQ multiplex PCR; TCRdb's copy keeps in-frame clones and lacks some. Of around 53,000 clones listed, approximately 93% were seen once; the top ten hold 18%. This sequence was found in an adult with an advanced solid tumor such as melanoma, head and neck, liver or kidney cancer. V is TRBV5-4 and J is TRBJ2-1; 7 nucleotides line up with TRBD2. The sample was CD4+ or CD8+ T cells sorted from blood, taken in a trial of the OX40 agonist ivuxolimab. The DNA for the CDR3 is TGTGCCAGCAGCGTCGCGCAACTAGCGTTCTACAATGAGCAGTTCTTC. Translating gives CASSVAQLAFYNEQFF.